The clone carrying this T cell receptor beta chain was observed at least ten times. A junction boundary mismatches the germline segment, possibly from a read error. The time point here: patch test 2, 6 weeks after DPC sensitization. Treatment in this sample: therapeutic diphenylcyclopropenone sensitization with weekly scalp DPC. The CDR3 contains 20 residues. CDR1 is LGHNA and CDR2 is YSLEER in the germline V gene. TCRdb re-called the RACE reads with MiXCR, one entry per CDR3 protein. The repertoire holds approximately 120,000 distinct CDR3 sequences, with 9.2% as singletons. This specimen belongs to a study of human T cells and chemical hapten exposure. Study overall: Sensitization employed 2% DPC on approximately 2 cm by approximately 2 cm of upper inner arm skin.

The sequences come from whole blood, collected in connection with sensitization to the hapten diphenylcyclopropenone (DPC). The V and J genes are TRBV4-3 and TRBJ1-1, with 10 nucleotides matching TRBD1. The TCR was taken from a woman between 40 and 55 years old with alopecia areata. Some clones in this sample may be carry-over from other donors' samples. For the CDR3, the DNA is TGCGCCAGCAGCCACGTCCCTAGGGGTTCCCGGGACAGGGGTGCGACTGAAGTTTTCTTT. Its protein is CASSHVPRGSRDRGATEVFF.